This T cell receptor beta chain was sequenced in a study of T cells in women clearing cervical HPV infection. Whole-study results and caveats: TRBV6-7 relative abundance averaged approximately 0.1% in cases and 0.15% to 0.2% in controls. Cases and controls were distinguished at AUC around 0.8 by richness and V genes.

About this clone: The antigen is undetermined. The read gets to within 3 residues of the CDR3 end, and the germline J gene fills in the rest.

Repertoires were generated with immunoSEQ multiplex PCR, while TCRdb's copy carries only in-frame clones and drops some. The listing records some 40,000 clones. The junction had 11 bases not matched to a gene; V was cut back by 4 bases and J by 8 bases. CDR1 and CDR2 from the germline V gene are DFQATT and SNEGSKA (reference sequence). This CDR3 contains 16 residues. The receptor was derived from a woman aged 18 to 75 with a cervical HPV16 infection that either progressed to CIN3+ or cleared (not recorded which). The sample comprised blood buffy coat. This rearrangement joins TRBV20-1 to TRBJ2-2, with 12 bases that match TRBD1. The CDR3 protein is CSATEGTGGLSGELFF. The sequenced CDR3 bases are TGCAGTGCTACCGAAGGGACAGGGGGCTTATCTGGGGAG.